Following are 22 T cell receptor beta chains from one sample sequenced in a study of blood T cell repertoires in COVID-19. Produced via immunoSEQ multiplex PCR; TCRdb's table is partial and in-frame only. The table lists 120,000 to 150,000 clones, 70% to 90% of them singletons. The sequenced sample was peripheral blood. These receptors were obtained from a man between 60 and 70 years old with active or convalescent COVID-19.

The J gene is TRBJ1-2, the V gene TRBV5-1; weak D call: TRBD1 (5 bases). Trimming shortened V by 5 bases and J by 13 bases, and 18 bases separated the two germline ends. The CDR3 totals 12 residues. Germline-derived CDR1 and CDR2 are SGHRS and YFSETQ. Here the CDR3 DNA reads TGCGCCAGCAGTTCGACGGGGGACGCGGGCACCTTC. This gives the protein CASSSTGDAGTF.

This clone was seen once. V gene TRBV10-3 combines with J gene TRBJ1-1; 7 nucleotides match TRBD1. The V gene's germline CDR1 is ENHRY and CDR2 SYGVKD. The CDR3 totals 12 residues. V lost 6 bases to trimming and J lost 8 bases; unmatched junction nucleotides: 6. CDR3 residues: CAISPRQGEAFF. CDR3 in DNA: TGTGCCATCAGCCCCCGACAGGGAGAAGCTTTCTTT.

This clone was counted a few times. The chain combines TRBV7-8 with TRBJ1-3; D possibly corresponds to TRBD1 (6 bases). The germline CDR1 and CDR2 sequences are SGHVS and FQNEAQ. V lost 5 bases and J 3 bases, leaving 8 bases between the germline ends. The CDR3 spans 13 residues. CDR3 DNA: TGTGCCAGCAGCCGGACAGATGGAAACACCATATATTTT. Its translation is CASSRTDGNTIYF.

This chain uses TRBV3-1 (or the pseudogene TRBV3-2) with TRBJ2-1, with 7 bases identical to TRBD2. The CDR3 has 16 residues. The germline gives CDR1 LGHDT, CDR2 YNNKEL (reference sequence). V shed 5 bases and J 0 bases; nucleotides not matched to a gene: 7. CDR3 bases: TGTGCCAGCAGCGATAACCGGGGGGTCTCCTACAATGAGCAGTTCTTC. Protein sequence: CASSDNRGVSYNEQFF.

The chain is built from TRBV7-2 and TRBJ2-7; TRBD1 aligns across 7 bases. Trimming at V came to 1 base and at J to 4 bases, leaving 7 bases not matched to a gene. Germline assignment: CDR1 SGHTA and CDR2 FQGNSA. The CDR3 contains 15 residues. CDR3 nucleotides: TGTGCCAGCAGCTTAGTGGGACAGCGTGTGTACGAGCAGTACTTC. Encoded protein: CASSLVGQRVYEQYF.

The CDR3: CASSQEGAQISNTIYF. CDR3 sequence (DNA): TGTGCCAGCAGCCAAGAGGGGGCGCAAATTTCAAACACCATATATTTT. V is TRBV4-2 and J is TRBJ1-3, with D possibly being TRBD1 (6 bases). CDR1 is LGHNA, CDR2 YNFKEQ, per germline. The CDR3 extends over 16 amino acids. Between the trimmed V and J ends, which lost 0 bases and 6 bases, there was a span of 15 bases.

This clone has more than one count but fewer than ten. The CDR3 protein is CASGGGLTGELFF. The CDR3 DNA reads TGTGCCAGCGGCGGCGGTTTAACCGGGGAGCTGTTTTTT. The rearrangement links TRBV13 to TRBJ2-2, with D hard to call. Germline V CDR1 and CDR2: PRHDT, FYEKMQ (reference sequence). This CDR3 contains 13 residues. Trimming stripped 8 bases from V and 5 bases from J, with 12 bases between.

The genes are TRBV28 and TRBJ2-7; 9 nucleotides match TRBD1. Germline V gives CDR1 MDHEN, CDR2 SYDVKM. The CDR3 consists of 16 residues. The ends lost 6 bases at V and 5 bases at J; junction bases unmatched: 14. As DNA, the CDR3 is TGTGCCAGCAGGTCCTCAACGGGACAGGGTTACCACGAGCAGTACTTC. Translation gives CASRSSTGQGYHEQYF.

V usage is TRBV4-3 and J usage is TRBJ1-5; D is perhaps TRBD1 (5 bases). The V gene lost 0 bases and the J gene lost 5 bases, with 11 bases spanning the gap. CDR1 and CDR2 (germline): LGHNA, YSLEER. The CDR3 consists of 15 residues. For the CDR3, the DNA is TGCGCCAGCAGCCAAGATTCGGCAGGGTATCAGCCCCAGCATTTT. Translating gives CASSQDSAGYQPQHF.

V is TRBV28 and J is TRBJ1-1; D is ambiguous. The CDR3 has 13 residues. Per germline, CDR1 MDHEN and CDR2 SYDVKM. Trimming pared 3 bases from V and 1 base from J, leaving 6 bases between. The CDR3 protein is CASSFYGNTEAFF. DNA of the CDR3: TGTGCCAGCAGTTTCTACGGGAACACTGAAGCTTTCTTT.

This clone was seen more than once but under ten times. V is TRBV13 and J is TRBJ2-6; D unresolved. CDR1 is PRHDT and CDR2 is FYEKMQ in the germline V gene (reference sequence). Between the trimmed V and J ends, which lost 4 bases and 0 bases, there was a span of 7 bases. The CDR3 sequence is 15 residues long. CDR3 loop: CASSYGRSGANVLTF. The DNA for the CDR3 is TGTGCCAGCAGCTATGGGCGCTCTGGGGCCAACGTCCTGACTTTC.

This clone came up once. The V call is TRBV7-9, the J call TRBJ1-4, with no clear D. Looked up from germline, CDR1 is SEHNR and CDR2 is FQNEAQ (reference sequence). The CDR3 totals 16 residues. V lost 2 bases and J lost 3, with 13 bases in between. The CDR3 DNA reads as TGTGCCAGCAGCTTATACGGATCGGAGGCTAATGAAAAACTGTTTTTT. Residues: CASSLYGSEANEKLFF.

Only a few counts were recorded for this clone. The V and J genes are TRBV5-6 and TRBJ1-2; 11 bases match TRBD1. Trimming removed 2 bases from V and 8 bases from J; junction bases left unmatched: 5. This CDR3 has 14 amino acids. Germline V gene lookup returns CDR1 SGHDT and CDR2 YYEEEE. The CDR3 loop is CASSFGTGGLGYTF. CDR3 in DNA: TGTGCCAGCAGCTTCGGGACAGGGGGATTGGGCTACACCTTC.

Details on this clone: The identical CDR3 is also encoded by other nucleotide sequences in the sample. This chain uses TRBV6-6 with TRBJ2-1; D uncertain. CDR1 is MNHNY and CDR2 is SVGAGI in the germline V gene (reference sequence). The CDR3 spans 14 residues. The germline V and J ends were trimmed by 0 bases and 4 bases, with 7 bases remaining between them. In nucleotides, the CDR3 is TGTGCCAGCAGTTACTCGAGAGTTTACAATGAGCAGTTCTTC. Translation gives CASSYSRVYNEQFF.

The chain couples TRBV10-3 to TRBJ2-1; 12 nucleotides agree with TRBD2. The ends lost 2 bases at V and 7 bases at J; junction bases unmatched: 3. This CDR3 is built from 15 residues. Germline V gives CDR1 ENHRY, CDR2 SYGVKD. The CDR3 coding sequence is TGTGCCATCAGTGAGACTAGCGGGAGGCGGAATGAGCAGTTCTTC. This gives the protein CAISETSGRRNEQFF.

V usage is TRBV7-2 and J usage is TRBJ1-1, with 8 bases fitting TRBD1. Germline loops: CDR1 SGHTA, CDR2 FQGNSA. The CDR3 runs to 15 residues. The junction had 7 bases not matched to a gene; V was cut back by 2 bases and J by 5 bases. CDR3 nucleotide sequence: TGTGCCAGCAGCTTATATGGACAGGGTTTTACTGAAGCTTTCTTT. Translation gives CASSLYGQGFTEAFF.

The chain joins TRBV5-6 to TRBJ2-5; 11 bases agree with TRBD2. V lost 7 bases, J lost 3 bases, and 8 bases stayed unmatched. Germline values: CDR1 SGHDT, CDR2 YYEEEE. This CDR3 is 15 amino acids long. CDR3 sequence: CASWPTSGIEETQYF. CDR3 sequence (DNA): TGTGCCAGCTGGCCGACTAGCGGGATAGAAGAGACCCAGTACTTC.

On this clone: Germline is not matched at one junction end, which may reflect a read error. J is TRBJ2-6 and V is TRBV5-8, with D uncertain. The CDR3 consists of 16 residues. The germline V gene has CDR1 SGHTS and CDR2 YDEGEE. CDR3 sequence reads: CANSLGDNSGANVLTF. CDR3 nucleotide sequence: TGTGCCAACAGCTTGGGCGACAACTCTGGGGCCAACGTCCTGACTTTC.

CDR3 region: CASSNRVDLNTEAFF. CDR3 coding DNA: TGTGCCAGCTCAAACAGGGTCGACCTGAACACTGAAGCTTTCTTT. The J gene is TRBJ1-1, the V gene TRBV18; a weak D match, TRBD1 (6 bases). The germline V gene has CDR1 KGHSH and CDR2 LQKENI. Trimming cost V 5 bases and J 0 bases, with 13 bases left between them. The CDR3 extends over 15 amino acids.

The chain couples TRBV7-9 to TRBJ1-6; a weak D match, TRBD1 (5 bases). With 7 bases removed from V and 10 bases from J, the gap between germline ends came to 14 bases. Per the germline V gene, CDR1 is SEHNR and CDR2 is FQNEAQ (reference sequence). The CDR3 has 13 amino acids. CDR3 residues: CASTPTESSPLHF. The DNA for the CDR3 is TGTGCCAGCACCCCGACAGAGAGCTCACCCCTCCACTTT.

This chain connects TRBV11-2 to TRBJ1-1, with 8 bases that match TRBD1. Trimming removed 6 bases from V and 4 bases from J; junction bases left unmatched: 10. The CDR3 has 15 amino acids. CDR1 SGHAT and CDR2 FQNNGV come from the germline V gene. The CDR3 loop is CASRPGQGGGTEAFF. CDR3 DNA: TGTGCCAGCAGGCCAGGACAGGGCGGGGGCACTGAAGCTTTCTTT.

The V and J genes are TRBV18 and TRBJ1-1; D uncertain. The germline V gene encodes CDR1 KGHSH and CDR2 LQKENI. This CDR3 has 15 residues. V was cut by 3 bases and J by 4 bases, with 15 bases left in between. CDR3 nucleotides: TGTGCCAGCTCACCCGAAGGGAGGGCTGGCACTGAAGCTTTCTTT. As protein: CASSPEGRAGTEAFF.